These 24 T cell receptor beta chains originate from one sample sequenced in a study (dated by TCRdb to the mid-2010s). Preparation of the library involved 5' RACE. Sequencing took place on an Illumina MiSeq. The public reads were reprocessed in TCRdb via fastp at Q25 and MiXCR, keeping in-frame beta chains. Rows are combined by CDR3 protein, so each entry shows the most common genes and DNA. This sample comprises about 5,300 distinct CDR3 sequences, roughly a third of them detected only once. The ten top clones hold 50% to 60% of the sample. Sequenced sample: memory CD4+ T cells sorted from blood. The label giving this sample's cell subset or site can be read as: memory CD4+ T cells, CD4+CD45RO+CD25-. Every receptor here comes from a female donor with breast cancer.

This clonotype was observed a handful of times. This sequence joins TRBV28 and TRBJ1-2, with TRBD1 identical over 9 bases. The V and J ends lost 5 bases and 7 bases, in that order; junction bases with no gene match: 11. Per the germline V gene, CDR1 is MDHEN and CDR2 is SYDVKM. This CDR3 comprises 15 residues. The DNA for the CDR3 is TGTGCCAGCAGTCCCTCCCTTACAGGGGGCAGTGGCTACACCTTC. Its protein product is CASSPSLTGGSGYTF.

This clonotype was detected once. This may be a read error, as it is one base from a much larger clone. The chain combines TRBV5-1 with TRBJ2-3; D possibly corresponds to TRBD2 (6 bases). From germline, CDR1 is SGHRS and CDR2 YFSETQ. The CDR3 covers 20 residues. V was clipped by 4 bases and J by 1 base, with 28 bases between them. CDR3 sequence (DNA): TGCGCCAGCAGCCCGACTAGTCCCGCCTTGGAGGGGTCCCGCACAGATACGCAGTATTTT. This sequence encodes CASSPTSPALEGSRTDTQYF.

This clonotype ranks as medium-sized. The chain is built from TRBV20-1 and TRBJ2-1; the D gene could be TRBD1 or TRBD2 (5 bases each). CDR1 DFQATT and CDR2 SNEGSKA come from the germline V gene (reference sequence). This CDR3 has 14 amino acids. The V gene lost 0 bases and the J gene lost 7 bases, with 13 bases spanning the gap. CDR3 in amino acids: CSARDGFGANEQFF. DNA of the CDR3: TGCAGTGCTAGAGATGGGTTCGGGGCGAATGAGCAGTTCTTC.

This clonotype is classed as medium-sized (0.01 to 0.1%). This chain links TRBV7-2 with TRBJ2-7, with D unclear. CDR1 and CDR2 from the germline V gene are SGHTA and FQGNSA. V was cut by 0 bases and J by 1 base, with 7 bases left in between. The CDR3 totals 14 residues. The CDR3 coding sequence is TGTGCCAGCAGCTTAGCAGCAAAATCCTACGAGCAGTACTTC. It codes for CASSLAAKSYEQYF.

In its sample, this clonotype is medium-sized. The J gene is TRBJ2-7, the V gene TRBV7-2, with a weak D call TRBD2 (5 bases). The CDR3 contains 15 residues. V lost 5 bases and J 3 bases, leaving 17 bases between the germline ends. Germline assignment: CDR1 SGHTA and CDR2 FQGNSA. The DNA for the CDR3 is TGTGCCAGCAGCCCTGCCGGGGTTCCATTCTACGAGCAGTACTTC. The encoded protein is CASSPAGVPFYEQYF. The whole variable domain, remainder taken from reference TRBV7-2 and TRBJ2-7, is GAGVSQSPSNKVTEKGKDVELRCDPISGHTALYWYRQSLGQGLEFLIYFQGNSAPDKSGLPSDRFSAERTGGSVSTLTIQRTQQEDSAVYLCASSPAGVPFYEQYFGPGTRLTVT.

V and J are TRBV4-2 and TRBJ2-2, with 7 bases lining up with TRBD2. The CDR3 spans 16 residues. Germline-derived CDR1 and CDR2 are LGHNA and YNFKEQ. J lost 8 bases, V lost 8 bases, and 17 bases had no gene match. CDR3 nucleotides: TGTGCCAGCGGCCTGAACAGCGGGGTAAATTTAGGGGAGCTGTTTTTT. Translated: CASGLNSGVNLGELFF.

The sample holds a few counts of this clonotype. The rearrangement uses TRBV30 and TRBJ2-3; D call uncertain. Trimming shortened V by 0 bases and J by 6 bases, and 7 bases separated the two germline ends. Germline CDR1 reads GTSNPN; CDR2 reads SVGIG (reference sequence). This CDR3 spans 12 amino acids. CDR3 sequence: CAWSVTVDTQYF. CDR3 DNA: TGTGCCTGGAGTGTTACAGTGGATACGCAGTATTTT.

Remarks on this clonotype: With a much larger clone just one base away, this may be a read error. The CDR3 is CASSPQGREDEQYF. The CDR3 region has the DNA TGTGCCAGCTCACCGCAGGGGCGGGAGGACGAGCAGTACTTC. V and J are TRBV18 and TRBJ2-7; 8 nucleotides agree with TRBD2. CDR3 length equals 14 residues. Trimming cost V 3 bases and J 5 bases; bases outside gene matches: 6. Per the germline V gene, CDR1 is KGHSH and CDR2 is LQKENI. The whole variable domain, remainder taken from reference TRBV18 and TRBJ2-7, is NAGVMQNPRHLVRRRGQEARLRCSPMKGHSHVYWYRQLPEEGLKFMVYLQKENIIDESGMPKERFSAEFPKEGPSILRIQQVVRGDSAAYFCASSPQGREDEQYFGPGTRLTVT.

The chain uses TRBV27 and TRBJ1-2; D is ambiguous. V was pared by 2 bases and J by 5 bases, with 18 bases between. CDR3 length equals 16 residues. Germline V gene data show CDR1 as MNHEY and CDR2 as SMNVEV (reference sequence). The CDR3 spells CASSLTSGTAWYGYTF. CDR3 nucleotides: TGTGCCAGCAGTTTAACGTCGGGTACTGCTTGGTATGGCTACACCTTC.

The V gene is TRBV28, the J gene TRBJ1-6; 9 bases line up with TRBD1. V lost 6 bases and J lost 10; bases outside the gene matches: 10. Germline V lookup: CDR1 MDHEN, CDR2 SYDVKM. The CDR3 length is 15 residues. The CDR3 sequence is CASRQLQGAWSPLHF. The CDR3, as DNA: TGTGCCAGCAGACAACTACAGGGGGCATGGTCACCCCTCCACTTT.

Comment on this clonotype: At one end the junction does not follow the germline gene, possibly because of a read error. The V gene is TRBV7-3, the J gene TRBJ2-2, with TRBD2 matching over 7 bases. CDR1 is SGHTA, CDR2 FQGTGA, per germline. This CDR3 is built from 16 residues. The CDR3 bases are TGTGCCAGCAGCCTTGGGGGGAGGGAGAACACCGGGGAGTTGTTTTTT. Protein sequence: CASSLGGRENTGELFF.

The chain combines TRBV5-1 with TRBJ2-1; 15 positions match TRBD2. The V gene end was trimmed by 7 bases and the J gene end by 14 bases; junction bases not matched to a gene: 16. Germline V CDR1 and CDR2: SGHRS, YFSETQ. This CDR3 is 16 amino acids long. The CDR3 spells CASGSAGGLAGGTEFF. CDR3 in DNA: TGCGCCAGCGGCTCGGCCGGGGGACTAGCGGGGGGAACGGAGTTCTTC.

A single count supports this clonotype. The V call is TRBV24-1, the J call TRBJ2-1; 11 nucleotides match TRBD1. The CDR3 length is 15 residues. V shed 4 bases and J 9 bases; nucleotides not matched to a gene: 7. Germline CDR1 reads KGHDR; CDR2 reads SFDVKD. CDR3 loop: CATSDTGTGGIEQFF. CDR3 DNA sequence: TGTGCCACCAGTGACACCGGGACAGGGGGGATTGAGCAGTTCTTC.

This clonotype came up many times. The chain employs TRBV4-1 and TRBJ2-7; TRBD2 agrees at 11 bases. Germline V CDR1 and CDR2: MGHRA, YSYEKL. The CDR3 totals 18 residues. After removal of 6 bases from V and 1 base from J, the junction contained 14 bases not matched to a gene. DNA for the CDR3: TGCGCCAGCAGTCCCCTCCTACTAGCGGGAGCCTTATCCTACGAGCAGTACTTC. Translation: CASSPLLLAGALSYEQYF.

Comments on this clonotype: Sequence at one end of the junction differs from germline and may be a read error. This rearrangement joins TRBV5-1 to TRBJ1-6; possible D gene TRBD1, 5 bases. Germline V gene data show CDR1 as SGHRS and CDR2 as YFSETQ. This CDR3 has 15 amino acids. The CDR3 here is CASSHDGDSNSPLYF. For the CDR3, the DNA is TGCGCCAGCAGCCATGACGGAGACAGCAATTCACCCCTCTACTTT.

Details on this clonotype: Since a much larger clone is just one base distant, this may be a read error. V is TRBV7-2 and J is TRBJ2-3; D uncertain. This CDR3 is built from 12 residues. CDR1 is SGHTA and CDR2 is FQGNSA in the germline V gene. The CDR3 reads CAGSPSTDTQYF. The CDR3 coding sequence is TGTGCCGGCAGCCCAAGCACAGATACGCAGTATTTT.

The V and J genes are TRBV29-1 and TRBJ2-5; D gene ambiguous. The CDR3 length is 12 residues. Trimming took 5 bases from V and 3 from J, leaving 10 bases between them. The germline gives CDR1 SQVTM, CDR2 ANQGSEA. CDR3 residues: CSVIRVEETQYF. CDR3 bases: TGCAGCGTTATCCGGGTAGAAGAGACCCAGTACTTC.

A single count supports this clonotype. The CDR3 here is CASDAKAGGSTDTQYF. Here the CDR3 DNA reads TGTGCCAGCGATGCTAAAGCGGGAGGAAGCACAGATACGCAGTATTTT. The genes are TRBV7-9 and TRBJ2-3; TRBD2 matches 9 bases. The CDR3 spans 16 residues. The ends lost 8 bases at V and 0 bases at J; junction bases unmatched: 9. The germline CDR1 and CDR2 sequences are SEHNR and FQNEAQ (reference sequence).

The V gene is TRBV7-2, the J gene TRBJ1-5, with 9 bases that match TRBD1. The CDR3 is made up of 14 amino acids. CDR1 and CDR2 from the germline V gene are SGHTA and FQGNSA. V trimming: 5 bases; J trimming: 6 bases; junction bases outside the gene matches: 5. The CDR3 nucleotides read TGTGCCAGCAGCCCGGGACAGGGTATTCAGCCCCAGCATTTT. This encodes CASSPGQGIQPQHF. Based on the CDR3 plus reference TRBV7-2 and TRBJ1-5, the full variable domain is GAGVSQSPSNKVTEKGKDVELRCDPISGHTALYWYRQSLGQGLEFLIYFQGNSAPDKSGLPSDRFSAERTGGSVSTLTIQRTQQEDSAVYLCASSPGQGIQPQHFGDGTRLSIL.

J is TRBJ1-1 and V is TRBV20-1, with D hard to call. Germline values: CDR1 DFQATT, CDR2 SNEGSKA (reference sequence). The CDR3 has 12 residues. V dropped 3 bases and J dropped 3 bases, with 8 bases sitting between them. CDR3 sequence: CSARAGYTEAFF. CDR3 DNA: TGCAGTGCTAGGGCTGGCTACACTGAAGCTTTCTTT.

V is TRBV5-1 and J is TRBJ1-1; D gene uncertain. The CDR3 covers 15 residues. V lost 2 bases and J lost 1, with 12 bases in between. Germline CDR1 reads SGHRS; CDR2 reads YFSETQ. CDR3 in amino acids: CASSLEAPGNTEAFF. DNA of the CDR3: TGCGCCAGCAGCTTAGAGGCACCTGGGAACACTGAAGCTTTCTTT.

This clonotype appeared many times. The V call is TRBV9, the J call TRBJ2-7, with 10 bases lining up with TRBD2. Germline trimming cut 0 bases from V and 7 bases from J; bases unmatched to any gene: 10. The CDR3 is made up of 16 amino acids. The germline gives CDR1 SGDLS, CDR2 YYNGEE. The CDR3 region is CASSVDSSGGMEEQYF. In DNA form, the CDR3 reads TGTGCCAGCAGCGTAGATTCTAGCGGGGGAATGGAAGAGCAGTACTTC. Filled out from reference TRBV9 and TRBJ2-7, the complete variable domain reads DSGVTQTPKHLITATGQRVTLRCSPRSGDLSVYWYQQSLDQGLQFLIQYYNGEERAKGNILERFSAQQFPDLHSELNLSSLELGDSALYFCASSVDSSGGMEEQYFGPGTRLTVT.

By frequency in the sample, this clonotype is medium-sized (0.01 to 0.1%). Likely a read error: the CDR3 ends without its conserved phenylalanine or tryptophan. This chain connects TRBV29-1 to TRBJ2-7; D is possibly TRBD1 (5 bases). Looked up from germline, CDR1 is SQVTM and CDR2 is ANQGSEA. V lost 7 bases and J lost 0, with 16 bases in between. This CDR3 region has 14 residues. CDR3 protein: CSAVGDRGSYEQYS. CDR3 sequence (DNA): TGCAGCGCCGTTGGAGACAGAGGCTCCTACGAGCAGTACTCC.

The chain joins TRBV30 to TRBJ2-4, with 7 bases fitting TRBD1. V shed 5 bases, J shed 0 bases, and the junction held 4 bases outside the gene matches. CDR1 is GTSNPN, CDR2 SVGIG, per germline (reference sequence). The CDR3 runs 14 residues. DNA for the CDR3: TGTGCCTGGGCGACAGGGATAGCCAAAAACATTCAGTACTTC. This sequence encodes CAWATGIAKNIQYF.